A selection of T cell receptor beta chains follows, all from one sample in a study of T cell responses to AZD1222 COVID-19 vaccine. Produced via immunoSEQ multiplex PCR; TCRdb's table is partial and in-frame only. The sample lists fewer than 150,000 clones, 85% to 90% occurring once. The sequences come from peripheral blood, collected on day 0 of AZD1222 vaccination. The origin of the receptors is an adult in good health. Both conserved end residues are part of each CDR3. D genes are given only for firm matches. Clone size is stated in some rows and not others, as once, few, many or a class when expanded.

size	J	D	V	CDR3	DNA
-	TRBJ2-1	-	TRBV19	CASSMSGQSSYNEQFF	TGTGCCAGTAGTATGAGTGGGCAGAGCTCCTACAATGAGCAGTTCTTC
once	TRBJ2-3	-	TRBV12-3/TRBV12-4	CASQGRGTDTQYF	TGTGCCAGTCAGGGGAGGGGCACAGATACGCAGTATTTT
-	TRBJ1-5	-	TRBV2	CASKGINQPQHF	TGTGCCAGCAAGGGTATCAATCAGCCCCAGCATTTT
-	TRBJ1-2	-	TRBV9	CASSVATGANYGYTF	TGTGCCAGCAGCGTAGCTACGGGGGCTAACTATGGCTACACCTTC
-	TRBJ1-1	TRBD1	TRBV5-1	CASSTQDRVVRNTEAFF	TGCGCCAGCAGCACACAGGACAGGGTGGTACGGAACACTGAAGCTTTCTTT
-	TRBJ1-1	TRBD1	TRBV4-2	CASSQDLYRGDTEAFF	TGTGCCAGCAGCCAAGATCTCTACAGGGGGGACACTGAAGCTTTCTTT
-	TRBJ2-1	-	TRBV7-2	CASTDSYYNEQFF	TGTGCCAGCACGGACTCTTACTACAATGAGCAGTTCTTC
-	TRBJ2-7	-	TRBV29-1	CSVATGERQYF	TGCAGCGTCGCGACGGGGGAACGGCAGTACTTC
-	TRBJ2-7	TRBD2	TRBV28	CASSLPSGGSYEQYF	TGTGCCAGCAGTCTACCTAGCGGGGGATCCTACGAGCAGTACTTC
-	TRBJ2-7	-	TRBV7-9	CASSLRDGPIYEQYF	TGTGCCAGCAGCTTACGTGACGGACCTATCTACGAGCAGTACTTC
-	TRBJ2-1	-	TRBV28	CAAGGPAYNEQFF	TGTGCCGCCGGGGGACCAGCCTACAATGAGCAGTTCTTC
-	TRBJ2-7	-	TRBV15	CATSRGPREQYF	TGTGCCACCAGCAGGGGCCCTCGCGAGCAGTACTTC
-	TRBJ1-1	TRBD1	TRBV20-1	CSASPGRGPEAFF	TGCAGTGCTAGTCCCGGCAGGGGGCCTGAAGCTTTCTTT
-	TRBJ2-1	TRBD1	TRBV20-1	CSASGTAYNEQFF	TGCAGTGCTAGTGGGACAGCCTACAATGAGCAGTTCTTC
few	TRBJ2-4	TRBD1	TRBV7-6	CASSPGQGNIQYF	TGTGCCAGCAGTCCAGGACAGGGAAACATTCAGTACTTC
-	TRBJ2-2	-	TRBV28	CASSFPPNTGELFF	TGTGCCAGCAGTTTCCCACCGAACACCGGGGAGCTGTTTTTT
-	TRBJ1-4	-	TRBV4-1	CASSQGTVATNEKLFF	TGCGCCAGCAGCCAGGGGACTGTTGCAACTAATGAAAAACTGTTTTTT
-	TRBJ2-1	-	TRBV12-1	CASTVAGASGSNEQFF	TGTGCCAGCACCGTCGCCGGGGCTAGCGGGAGTAATGAGCAGTTCTTC
-	TRBJ1-2	-	TRBV6-5	CASQTESYGYTF	TGTGCCAGCCAGACAGAATCCTATGGCTACACCTTC
-	TRBJ1-5	TRBD1	TRBV2	CASSENRGSNQPQHF	TGTGCCAGCAGTGAGAACAGGGGAAGCAATCAGCCCCAGCATTTT
-	TRBJ1-1	TRBD1	TRBV28	CASSLHPGTGGGTEAFF	TGTGCCAGCAGTTTACACCCCGGGACAGGAGGGGGCACTGAAGCTTTCTTT
-	TRBJ1-1	-	TRBV12-3/TRBV12-4	CASSSDGNTEAFF	TGTGCCAGCAGTTCGGACGGGAACACTGAAGCTTTCTTT
-	TRBJ1-2	TRBD1	TRBV7-2	CASSWTGDYGYTF	TGTGCCAGCAGCTGGACAGGGGACTATGGCTACACCTTC
-	TRBJ2-1	TRBD2	TRBV7-3	CASSLMAGGGYNEQFF	TGTGCCAGCAGCTTAATGGCGGGAGGGGGCTACAATGAGCAGTTCTTC
once	TRBJ1-2	-	TRBV5-1	CASSLAAGTPNYGYTF	TGCGCCAGCAGCTTGGCAGCAGGCACCCCTAACTATGGCTACACCTTC
-	TRBJ2-3	TRBD2	TRBV6-2/TRBV6-3	CASSYGTSGLFTDTQYF	TGTGCCAGCAGTTACGGGACTAGCGGCCTTTTCACAGATACGCAGTATTTT
-	TRBJ2-5	TRBD1	TRBV7-6	CASSLTGGEETQYF	TGTGCCAGCAGCTTGACAGGGGGTGAAGAGACCCAGTACTTC
-	TRBJ2-1	-	TRBV7-9	CASSLRNGGSTYNEQFF	TGTGCCAGCAGCTTAAGGAACGGTGGCAGTACCTACAATGAGCAGTTCTTC
-	TRBJ2-7	TRBD2	TRBV18	CASSPPGLGRGEQYF	TGTGCCAGCTCACCACCGGGACTAGGAAGAGGCGAGCAGTACTTC
-	TRBJ2-5	TRBD1	TRBV28	CASSLRGREQETQYF	TGTGCCAGCAGCCTCAGGGGGCGCGAACAAGAGACCCAGTACTTC
-	TRBJ2-5	TRBD2	TRBV15	CATSRDLSGGALGETQYF	TGTGCCACCAGCAGAGATTTGAGCGGGGGGGCCTTAGGGGAGACCCAGTACTTC
-	TRBJ2-1	-	TRBV28	CASSLVAPGVAVNNEQFF	TGTGCCAGCAGTTTAGTTGCGCCAGGGGTAGCAGTGAACAATGAGCAGTTCTTC
-	TRBJ2-6	-	TRBV19	CASSIRASGANVLTF	TGTGCCAGTAGCATCAGGGCGTCTGGGGCCAACGTCCTGACTTTC
-	TRBJ2-3	TRBD2	TRBV4-2	CASSQARLAGSGADTQYF	TGTGCCAGCAGCCAAGCGAGACTAGCGGGATCCGGGGCAGATACGCAGTATTTT
-	TRBJ2-4	-	TRBV29-1	CSVEPPEVAKNIQYF	TGCAGCGTTGAACCCCCAGAAGTGGCCAAAAACATTCAGTACTTC
-	TRBJ2-3	-	TRBV7-3	CASSLYGDTQYF	TGTGCCAGCAGCTTATATGGAGATACGCAGTATTTT
-	TRBJ1-2	-	TRBV6-5	CASTSAVGLVYGYTF	TGTGCCAGCACCTCAGCGGTGGGATTGGTCTATGGCTACACCTTC
-	TRBJ1-1	-	TRBV28	CASSLMGEAFF	TGTGCCAGCAGTTTAATGGGGGAAGCTTTCTTT
-	TRBJ1-6	TRBD1	TRBV3-1/TRBV3-2	CASRLRSGTGGSPLHF	TGTGCCAGCAGGCTTAGATCCGGGACAGGGGGATCACCCCTCCACTTT
-	TRBJ1-2	-	TRBV3-1/TRBV3-2	CASTRGSENYGYTF	TGTGCCAGCACCCGGGGGAGTGAGAACTATGGCTACACCTTC
-	TRBJ2-1	TRBD1	TRBV29-1	CSVWDRGVNEQFF	TGCAGCGTTTGGGACAGGGGGGTCAATGAGCAGTTCTTC
once	TRBJ2-5	TRBD2	TRBV3-1/TRBV3-2	CASRPLPGGQETQYF	TGTGCCAGCAGACCGCTTCCGGGGGGTCAAGAGACCCAGTACTTC
-	TRBJ1-2	-	TRBV18	CASSPPGDLRNGYTF	TGTGCCAGCTCACCCCCCGGGGATCTACGGAATGGCTACACCTTC
-	TRBJ2-3	-	TRBV28	CASSPEGVGTDTQYF	TGTGCCAGCAGCCCCGAGGGGGTTGGTACAGATACGCAGTATTTT
-	TRBJ2-7	TRBD1	TRBV29-1	CSVGDRGREQYF	TGCAGCGTTGGGGACAGGGGTCGCGAGCAGTACTTC
-	TRBJ2-7	-	TRBV28	CASSLGGSDEQYF	TGTGCCAGCAGTTTGGGGGGTTCCGACGAGCAGTACTTC
-	TRBJ1-2	TRBD1	TRBV30	CAWSAYQGAGYGYTF	TGTGCCTGGAGTGCCTATCAGGGGGCCGGCTATGGCTACACCTTC
-	TRBJ1-4	TRBD1	TRBV5-5	CASSLGDREHEKLFF	TGTGCCAGCAGCTTGGGAGACAGGGAGCACGAAAAACTGTTTTTT
-	TRBJ1-1	-	TRBV2	CASSEQGQNTEAFF	TGTGCCAGCAGTGAACAGGGACAGAACACTGAAGCTTTCTTT
-	TRBJ1-5	TRBD1	TRBV30	CAWSPQPGQGTPYSNQPQHF	TGTGCCTGGAGTCCCCAGCCGGGACAGGGGACACCTTATAGCAATCAGCCCCAGCATTTT
-	TRBJ2-7	-	TRBV30	CAWSVPNYEQYF	TGTGCCTGGAGTGTTCCTAACTACGAGCAGTACTTC
-	TRBJ2-5	-	TRBV19	CASSIWGGYQETQYF	TGTGCCAGTAGTATATGGGGTGGGTACCAAGAGACCCAGTACTTC
-	TRBJ1-4	-	TRBV7-3	CASSPGLATNEKLFF	TGTGCCAGCAGCCCAGGGTTGGCAACTAATGAAAAACTGTTTTTT